Listed below are T cell receptor beta chains from one sample, sequenced in a study of T cell repertoires in cytomegalovirus infection. From the reads, TCRdb called clonotypes with MiXCR, one entry per CDR3 protein. The sample includes approximately 400,000 distinct CDR3 sequences, approximately 33% seen only once; the top ten take roughly 13%. Source material: PBMCs. The receptors come from a human donor in good health (CMV status not recorded). Some clones in this sample may be carry-over from other donors' samples. The CDR3 runs from the conserved cysteine through the conserved F or W. The D gene is left open where the match is weak. Some rows mark clone size as missing; the rest say once, few, many or name a class of expanded clone.

clone_size: many; j_call: TRBJ2-2; d_call: TRBD1; v_call: TRBV6-1; cdr3_aa: CASSGEGQDESNTGELFF; cdr3_nt: TGTGCCAGCAGTGGAGAGGGACAGGACGAATCGAACACCGGGGAGCTGTTTTTT
clone_size: few; j_call: TRBJ1-5; d_call: TRBD1; v_call: TRBV25-1; cdr3_aa: CASSEPGQGRNQPQHF; cdr3_nt: TGTGCCAGCAGTGAACCGGGACAGGGACGCAATCAGCCCCAGCATTTT
clone_size: few; j_call: TRBJ2-5; d_call: TRBD1; v_call: TRBV7-8; cdr3_aa: CASSRPGTGRQTQYF; cdr3_nt: TGTGCCAGCAGTCGTCCCGGGACAGGGCGGCAGACCCAGTACTTC
clone_size: few; j_call: TRBJ2-1; d_call: NA; v_call: TRBV6-2/TRBV6-3; cdr3_aa: CASRDHNPTLNDEQFF; cdr3_nt: TGTGCCAGCAGGGACCACAATCCCACTCTAAACGATGAGCAGTTCTTC
clone_size: NA; j_call: TRBJ1-5; d_call: NA; v_call: TRBV19; cdr3_aa: CASSSGTDNNQPQHF; cdr3_nt: TGTGCCAGTAGTAGTGGGACGGACAACAATCAGCCCCAGCATTTT
clone_size: NA; j_call: TRBJ1-1; d_call: TRBD1; v_call: TRBV7-6; cdr3_aa: CASSSPTGLNTEAFF; cdr3_nt: TGTGCCAGCAGCTCTCCGACAGGGCTGAACACTGAAGCTTTCTTT
clone_size: NA; j_call: TRBJ1-1; d_call: NA; v_call: TRBV6-2/TRBV6-3; cdr3_aa: CASSPLLTGLNTEAFF; cdr3_nt: TGTGCCAGCAGTCCCTTACTAACAGGGCTCAACACTGAAGCTTTCTTT
clone_size: few; j_call: TRBJ1-1; d_call: NA; v_call: TRBV7-9; cdr3_aa: CASSLEAGTTNTEAFF; cdr3_nt: TGTGCCAGCAGCTTGGAGGCCGGGACAACGAACACTGAAGCTTTCTTT
clone_size: NA; j_call: TRBJ2-5; d_call: TRBD1; v_call: TRBV7-7; cdr3_aa: CASSLTWTGAQETQYF; cdr3_nt: TGTGCTAGCAGCCTCACTTGGACAGGGGCACAAGAGACCCAGTACTTC
clone_size: NA; j_call: TRBJ2-2; d_call: TRBD2; v_call: TRBV12-3/TRBV12-4; cdr3_aa: CASSLGGGGVGELFF; cdr3_nt: TGTGCCAGCAGTTTAGGCGGGGGGGGCGTCGGGGAGCTGTTTTTT
clone_size: few; j_call: TRBJ2-7; d_call: NA; v_call: TRBV6-2/TRBV6-3; cdr3_aa: CASSYFPVEQYF; cdr3_nt: TGTGCCAGCAGTTACTTCCCAGTAGAGCAGTACTTC
clone_size: few; j_call: TRBJ2-3; d_call: TRBD2; v_call: TRBV6-5; cdr3_aa: CATRLAGGGPDTQYF; cdr3_nt: TGTGCCACCAGACTAGCGGGGGGGGGGCCGGATACGCAGTATTTT
clone_size: few; j_call: TRBJ1-1; d_call: TRBD1; v_call: TRBV11-2; cdr3_aa: CASSPRDRGNMNTEAFF; cdr3_nt: TGTGCCAGCAGCCCAAGGGACAGGGGGAACATGAACACTGAAGCTTTCTTT
clone_size: many; j_call: TRBJ1-6; d_call: NA; v_call: TRBV7-8; cdr3_aa: CASSLFTGNSPLHF; cdr3_nt: TGTGCCAGCAGCTTATTTACTGGTAATTCACCCCTCCACTTT
clone_size: few; j_call: TRBJ1-6; d_call: NA; v_call: TRBV30; cdr3_aa: CAWRFTGGSLHF; cdr3_nt: TGTGCCTGGAGATTCACGGGCGGATCCCTCCACTTT
clone_size: NA; j_call: TRBJ1-1; d_call: NA; v_call: TRBV7-4; cdr3_aa: CASSLPGEEAFF; cdr3_nt: TGTGCCAGCAGCCTTCCTGGGGAAGAAGCTTTCTTT
clone_size: few; j_call: TRBJ1-1; d_call: NA; v_call: TRBV23-1; cdr3_aa: CASPNTEAFF; cdr3_nt: TGCGCCAGCCCCAACACTGAAGCTTTCTTT
clone_size: few; j_call: TRBJ1-5; d_call: NA; v_call: TRBV4-3; cdr3_aa: CASSQDVKQPQHF; cdr3_nt: TGCGCCAGCAGCCAAGACGTTAAGCAGCCCCAGCATTTT
clone_size: few; j_call: TRBJ2-4; d_call: NA; v_call: TRBV6-6; cdr3_aa: CASMNAKNIQYF; cdr3_nt: TGTGCCAGCATGAATGCCAAAAACATTCAGTACTTC